This is a list of T cell receptor beta chains from one sample in a study of response to subunit inactivated influenza vaccine. TCRdb re-derived calls from the RT-PCR reads in MiXCR, one entry per CDR3 protein. The data show some 500,000 distinct CDR3 sequences, 15% to 20% seen once. The starting material was CD4+ T cells sorted from PBMCs, obtained around 2 years after vaccination. These receptors came from a man aged 50 to 69 who received an inactivated influenza vaccine. Both conserved end residues are part of each CDR3. Each record gives: CDR3 protein, CDR3 DNA, J gene, clone size, V gene, CDR3 length, D gene. The D gene is left open where the match is weak. Size is omitted from some rows. Given values are once, few, many or a class for expanded clones.

CDR3: CASTPGQGAYNEQFF
DNA: TGTGCCAGCACACCGGGACAGGGGGCTTACAATGAGCAGTTCTTC
J: TRBJ2-1
size: many
V: TRBV6-2/TRBV6-3
length: 15
D: TRBD1

CDR3: CASSPHGNTGELFF
DNA: TGTGCCAGCAGTCCCCACGGGAACACCGGGGAGCTGTTTTTT
J: TRBJ2-2
size: few
V: TRBV6-1
length: 14
D: .

CDR3: CASSLDDSGVNTQYF
DNA: TGCGCCAGCAGCTTGGACGATAGCGGGGTAAATACGCAGTATTTT
J: TRBJ2-3
size: .
V: TRBV5-1
length: 15
D: TRBD2

CDR3: CASSQGAGARDTQYF
DNA: TGTGCCAGCAGCCAAGGGGCGGGAGCGAGAGATACGCAGTATTTT
J: TRBJ2-3
size: .
V: TRBV4-2
length: 15
D: TRBD2

CDR3: CASSHYPGLAGVETQYF
DNA: TGTGCCAGCAGCCATTATCCGGGACTAGCGGGAGTAGAGACCCAGTACTTC
J: TRBJ2-5
size: .
V: TRBV7-2
length: 17
D: TRBD2

CDR3: CASSLSAAAETQYF
DNA: TGCGCCAGCAGCTTGTCCGCAGCCGCGGAGACCCAGTACTTC
J: TRBJ2-5
size: few
V: TRBV5-1
length: 14
D: .

CDR3: CSARLSRDHNYEQYF
DNA: TGCAGTGCTAGATTATCGCGGGATCACAATTACGAGCAGTACTTC
J: TRBJ2-7
size: few
V: TRBV20-1
length: 15
D: .

CDR3: CASSQGQRNSPLHF
DNA: TGTGCCAGCAGCCAAGGACAGAGGAATTCACCCCTCCACTTT
J: TRBJ1-6
size: few
V: TRBV3-1
length: 14
D: .

CDR3: CATSRGGQGIYGYTF
DNA: TGTGCCACCAGCAGAGGAGGGCAAGGGATCTATGGCTACACCTTC
J: TRBJ1-2
size: few
V: TRBV15
length: 15
D: .

CDR3: CASSSQGTFGEQYF
DNA: TGCGCCAGCAGCTCACAGGGAACGTTTGGTGAGCAGTACTTC
J: TRBJ2-7
size: few
V: TRBV5-1
length: 14
D: .

CDR3: CASSHDSNTEAFF
DNA: TGTGCCAGCAGCCATGACAGTAACACTGAAGCTTTCTTT
J: TRBJ1-1
size: many
V: TRBV3-1
length: 13
D: .

CDR3: CASSGQNYEQYF
DNA: TGTGCCAGCAGTGGCCAGAACTACGAGCAGTACTTC
J: TRBJ2-7
size: .
V: TRBV6-6
length: 12
D: .

CDR3: CASRTGDEQYF
DNA: TGTGCCAGCAGGACAGGGGACGAGCAGTACTTC
J: TRBJ2-7
size: .
V: TRBV6-2/TRBV6-3
length: 11
D: TRBD1

CDR3: CASSLTSTYEQYF
DNA: TGCGCCAGCAGCCTCACTAGTACCTACGAGCAGTACTTC
J: TRBJ2-7
size: few
V: TRBV5-1
length: 13
D: .

CDR3: CASNLQARTQYF
DNA: TGTGCCAGCAACCTACAGGCCCGTACGCAGTATTTT
J: TRBJ2-3
size: .
V: TRBV3-1
length: 12
D: .

CDR3: CASSYGGTGRTDTQYF
DNA: TGTGCCAGCAGTTACGGCGGGACAGGGAGAACAGATACGCAGTATTTT
J: TRBJ2-3
size: few
V: TRBV6-2/TRBV6-3
length: 16
D: TRBD1

CDR3: CASSRDRNIQYF
DNA: TGTGCCAGCAGCCGAGACCGCAACATTCAGTACTTC
J: TRBJ2-4
size: .
V: TRBV3-1
length: 12
D: .

CDR3: CSAPRGGATDTQYF
DNA: TGCAGTGCTCCCCGCGGGGGCGCCACAGATACGCAGTATTTT
J: TRBJ2-3
size: few
V: TRBV20-1
length: 14
D: .

CDR3: CASSYGQGQGYEQYF
DNA: TGTGCCAGCAGTTACGGACAGGGTCAGGGATACGAGCAGTACTTC
J: TRBJ2-7
size: many
V: TRBV6-5
length: 15
D: TRBD1

CDR3: CASSYRLLAGGPDEQFF
DNA: TGTGCCAGCAGTTACCGTTTACTAGCGGGAGGGCCCGATGAGCAGTTCTTC
J: TRBJ2-1
size: .
V: TRBV12-3/TRBV12-4
length: 17
D: TRBD2

CDR3: CATSRQGVSPYEQYF
DNA: TGTGCCACCAGCAGACAGGGGGTTAGTCCCTACGAGCAGTACTTC
J: TRBJ2-7
size: few
V: TRBV15
length: 15
D: TRBD1

CDR3: CASSRHPGQGSEQFF
DNA: TGTGCCAGCAGCCGACATCCGGGACAGGGGAGTGAGCAGTTCTTC
J: TRBJ2-1
size: .
V: TRBV14
length: 15
D: TRBD1

CDR3: CASTRGDRASPLHF
DNA: TGTGCCAGCACCCGGGGGGACAGGGCCTCACCCCTCCACTTT
J: TRBJ1-6
size: .
V: TRBV12-3/TRBV12-4
length: 14
D: TRBD1

CDR3: CASSLDRFLGEQFF
DNA: TGTGCCAGCAGCTTAGATCGATTTTTGGGTGAGCAGTTCTTC
J: TRBJ2-1
size: few
V: TRBV11-2
length: 14
D: .

CDR3: CASSLATSQPQHF
DNA: TGTGCCAGCAGCTTAGCGACGAGTCAGCCCCAGCATTTT
J: TRBJ1-5
size: .
V: TRBV7-2
length: 13
D: .

CDR3: CASSIGWDGDYNEQFF
DNA: TGTGCCAGTAGTATCGGGTGGGACGGCGACTACAATGAGCAGTTCTTC
J: TRBJ2-1
size: few
V: TRBV19
length: 16
D: .

CDR3: CASSWGTSGQTQYF
DNA: TGTGCCAGCAGTTGGGGGACTAGCGGGCAGACCCAGTACTTC
J: TRBJ2-5
size: .
V: TRBV27
length: 14
D: TRBD2

CDR3: CASRLTGPSYEQYF
DNA: TGTGCCAGCAGGCTAACAGGGCCCTCCTACGAGCAGTACTTC
J: TRBJ2-7
size: few
V: TRBV7-2
length: 14
D: .

CDR3: CASSQDRASYEQYF
DNA: TGTGCCAGCAGCCAAGACAGGGCCTCCTACGAGCAGTACTTC
J: TRBJ2-7
size: many
V: TRBV3-1
length: 14
D: .

CDR3: CASSPRTGEDPEQFF
DNA: TGTGCCAGCAGTCCACGGACAGGGGAGGACCCTGAGCAGTTCTTC
J: TRBJ2-1
size: .
V: TRBV12-3/TRBV12-4
length: 15
D: TRBD1

CDR3: CASSLGHYNEQFF
DNA: TGTGCCAGCAGTTTGGGACATTACAATGAGCAGTTCTTC
J: TRBJ2-1
size: .
V: TRBV12-3/TRBV12-4
length: 13
D: .

CDR3: CASSLMPYNEQFF
DNA: TGTGCCAGCAGCTTAATGCCCTACAATGAGCAGTTCTTC
J: TRBJ2-1
size: few
V: TRBV11-2
length: 13
D: .

CDR3: CASSVGGSNTGELFF
DNA: TGTGCCAGCAGCGTAGGAGGTTCGAACACCGGGGAGCTGTTTTTT
J: TRBJ2-2
size: .
V: TRBV9
length: 15
D: .

CDR3: CSVPSPGSAYSDTQYF
DNA: TGCAGCGTGCCTTCCCCCGGGAGTGCCTACTCAGATACGCAGTATTTT
J: TRBJ2-3
size: few
V: TRBV29-1
length: 16
D: .

CDR3: CASSEGWPGGSSSYEQYF
DNA: TGTGCCAGCAGTGAAGGTTGGCCGGGCGGGTCTAGCTCCTACGAGCAGTACTTC
J: TRBJ2-7
size: .
V: TRBV2
length: 18
D: .

CDR3: CASSTGGARNTEAFF
DNA: TGTGCCAGCAGCACTGGTGGGGCAAGAAACACTGAAGCTTTCTTT
J: TRBJ1-1
size: few
V: TRBV13
length: 15
D: .

CDR3: CASSPQTGATNEKLFF
DNA: TGTGCCAGCAGTCCCCAGACAGGGGCAACTAATGAAAAACTGTTTTTT
J: TRBJ1-4
size: few
V: TRBV12-3/TRBV12-4
length: 16
D: TRBD1

CDR3: CASSYSTYASYNEQFF
DNA: TGTGCCAGCAGTTACTCAACCTACGCCTCGTACAATGAGCAGTTCTTC
J: TRBJ2-1
size: .
V: TRBV6-2/TRBV6-3
length: 16
D: .